Given below is one TCR beta chain in context. As yet, its antigen is unknown. Cyclophosphamide on days +3 and +4 followed busulfan-fludarabine conditioning and a marrow graft. This sample is part of a study of T cells after posttransplantation cyclophosphamide. Notes on the study in general: TRB clonality was highly associated with recipient CMV seropositivity and reactivation. Later blood repertoires were often dominated by clones from the donor CD8+ memory compartment.

Using immunoSEQ multiplex PCR, the repertoire was profiled, and TCRdb retains in-frame clones only, with some absent. The sample yields roughly 6,800 clones, roughly nine tenths seen once. This receptor was identified in a female patient aged 50-59 years who received an allogeneic stem cell transplant from a related donor, was CMV-positive, and had no GVHD. Some T cells may be supplied by the graft donor. This material consisted of PBMCs, taken approximately 45 months after allogeneic stem cell transplant with posttransplant cyclophosphamide.

The chain's CDR3 is CASSVGGRSYNEQFF. CDR3 coding DNA: TGTGCCAGCAGCGTCGGAGGGAGGTCCTACAATGAGCAGTTCTTC. The chain uses TRBV9 and TRBJ2-1; maybe TRBD2 (6 bases). Germline values: CDR1 SGDLS, CDR2 YYNGEE. V gave up 2 bases and J gave up 1 base, with 10 bases separating them. This CDR3 contains 15 residues.